This T cell receptor beta chain comes out of a study of blood T cell repertoires in COVID-19. Sequencing was performed with immunoSEQ multiplex PCR; in TCRdb, only in-frame clones are kept and a portion is missing. The table lists 25,000 to 35,000 clones, about 90% of them singletons. The sample was peripheral blood. The TCR was taken from a human donor with active COVID-19. The donor label of this sample is uncertain.

CDR3 DNA sequence: TGTGCCAGCAGTCCCCGGGGGGGAGTTCGGGAAAAACTGTTTTTT. It specifies CASSPRGGVREKLFF. The rearrangement joins TRBV28 to TRBJ1-4, with D perhaps matching TRBD1 (5 bases). The CDR3 has 15 residues. Germline V CDR1 and CDR2: MDHEN, SYDVKM. V lost 5 bases to trimming and J lost 8 bases, with 18 bases between them.